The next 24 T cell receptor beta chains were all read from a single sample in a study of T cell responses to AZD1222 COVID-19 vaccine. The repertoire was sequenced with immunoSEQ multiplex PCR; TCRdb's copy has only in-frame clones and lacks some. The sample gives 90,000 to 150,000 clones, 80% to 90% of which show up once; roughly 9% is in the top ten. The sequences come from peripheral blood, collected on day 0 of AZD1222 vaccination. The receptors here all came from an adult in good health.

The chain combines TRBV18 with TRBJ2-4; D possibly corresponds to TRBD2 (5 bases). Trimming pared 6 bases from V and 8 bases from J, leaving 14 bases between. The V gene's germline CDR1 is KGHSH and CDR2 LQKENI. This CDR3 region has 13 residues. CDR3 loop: CASSPELGDIQYF. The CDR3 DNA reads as TGTGCCAGCTCGCCGGAACTAGGAGACATTCAGTACTTC. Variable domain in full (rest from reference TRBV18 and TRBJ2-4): NAGVMQNPRHLVRRRGQEARLRCSPMKGHSHVYWYRQLPEEGLKFMVYLQKENIIDESGMPKERFSAEFPKEGPSILRIQQVVRGDSAAYFCASSPELGDIQYFGAGTRLSVL.

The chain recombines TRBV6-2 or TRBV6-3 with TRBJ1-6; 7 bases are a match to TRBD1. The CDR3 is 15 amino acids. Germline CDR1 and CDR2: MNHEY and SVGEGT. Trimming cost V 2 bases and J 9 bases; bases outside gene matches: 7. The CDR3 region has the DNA TGTGCCAGCAGTTACGGGACAGTGACGGCTTCACCCCTCCACTTT. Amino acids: CASSYGTVTASPLHF.

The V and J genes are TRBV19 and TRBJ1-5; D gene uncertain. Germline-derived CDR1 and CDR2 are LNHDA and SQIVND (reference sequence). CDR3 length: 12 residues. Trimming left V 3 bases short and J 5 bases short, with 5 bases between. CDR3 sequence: CASSMPDQPQHF. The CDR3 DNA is TGTGCCAGTAGTATGCCCGATCAGCCCCAGCATTTT.

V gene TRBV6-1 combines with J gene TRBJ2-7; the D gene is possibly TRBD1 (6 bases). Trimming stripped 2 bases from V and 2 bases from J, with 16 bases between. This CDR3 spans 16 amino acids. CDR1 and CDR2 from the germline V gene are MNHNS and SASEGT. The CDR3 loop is CASSENNRWGPYEQYF. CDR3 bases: TGTGCCAGCAGTGAAAACAACCGTTGGGGGCCCTACGAGCAGTACTTC.

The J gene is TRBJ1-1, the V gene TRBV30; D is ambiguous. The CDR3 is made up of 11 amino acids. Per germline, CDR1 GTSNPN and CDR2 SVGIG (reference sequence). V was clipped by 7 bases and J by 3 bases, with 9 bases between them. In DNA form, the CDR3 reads TGTGCCTCCAAAGCCGACACTGAAGCTTTCTTT. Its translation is CASKADTEAFF.

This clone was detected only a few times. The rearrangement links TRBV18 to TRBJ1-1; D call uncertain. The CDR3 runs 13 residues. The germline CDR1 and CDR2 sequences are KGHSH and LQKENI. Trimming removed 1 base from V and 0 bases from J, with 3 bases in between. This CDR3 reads CASSPLMNTEAFF. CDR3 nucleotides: TGTGCCAGCTCACCACTGATGAACACTGAAGCTTTCTTT.

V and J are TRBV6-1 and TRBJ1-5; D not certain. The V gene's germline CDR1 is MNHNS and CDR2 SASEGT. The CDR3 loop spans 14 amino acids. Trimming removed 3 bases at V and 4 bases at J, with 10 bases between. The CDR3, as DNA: TGTGCCAGCAGTGAGAGCTTAGTGAATCAGCCCCAGCATTTT. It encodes CASSESLVNQPQHF.

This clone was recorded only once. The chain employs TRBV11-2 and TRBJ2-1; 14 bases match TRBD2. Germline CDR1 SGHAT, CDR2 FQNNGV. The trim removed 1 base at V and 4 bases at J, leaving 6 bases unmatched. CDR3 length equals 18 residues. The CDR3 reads CASSLVRLAGGLYNEQFF. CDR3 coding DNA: TGTGCCAGCAGCTTAGTACGACTAGCGGGGGGGCTGTACAATGAGCAGTTCTTC.

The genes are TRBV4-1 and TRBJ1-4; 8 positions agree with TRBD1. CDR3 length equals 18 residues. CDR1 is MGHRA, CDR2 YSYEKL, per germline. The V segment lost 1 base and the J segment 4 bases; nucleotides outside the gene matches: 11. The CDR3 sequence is CASSQGGQGAPFNEKLFF. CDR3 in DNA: TGCGCCAGCAGCCAAGGTGGACAGGGCGCCCCGTTTAATGAAAAACTGTTTTTT.

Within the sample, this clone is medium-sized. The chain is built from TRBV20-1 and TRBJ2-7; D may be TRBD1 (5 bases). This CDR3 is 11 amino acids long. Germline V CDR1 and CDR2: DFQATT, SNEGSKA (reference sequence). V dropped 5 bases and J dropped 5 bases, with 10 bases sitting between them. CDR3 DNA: TGCAGTGCTCCAGGGTCGGACGAGCAGTACTTC. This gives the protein CSAPGSDEQYF.

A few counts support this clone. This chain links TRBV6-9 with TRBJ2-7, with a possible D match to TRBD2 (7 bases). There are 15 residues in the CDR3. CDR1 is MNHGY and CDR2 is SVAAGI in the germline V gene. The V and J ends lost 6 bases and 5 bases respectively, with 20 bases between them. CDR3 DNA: TGTGCCAGCAGGGTCACCCGGGGGGCAGGTAACGAGCAGTACTTC. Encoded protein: CASRVTRGAGNEQYF.

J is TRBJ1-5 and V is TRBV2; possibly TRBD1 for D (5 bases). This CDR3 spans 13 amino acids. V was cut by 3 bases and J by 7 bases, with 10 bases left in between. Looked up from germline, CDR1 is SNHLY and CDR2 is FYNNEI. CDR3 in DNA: TGTGCCAGCAGTGATGCAGGGCGGCAGCCCCAGCATTTT. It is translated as CASSDAGRQPQHF.

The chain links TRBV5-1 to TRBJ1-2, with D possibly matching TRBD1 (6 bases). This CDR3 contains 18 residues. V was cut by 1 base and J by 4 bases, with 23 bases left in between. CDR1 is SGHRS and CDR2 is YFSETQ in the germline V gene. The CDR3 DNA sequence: TGCGCCAGCAGCTTGTTTCCGGCGGGGGCAGGGGTATCCTATGGCTACACCTTC. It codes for CASSLFPAGAGVSYGYTF.

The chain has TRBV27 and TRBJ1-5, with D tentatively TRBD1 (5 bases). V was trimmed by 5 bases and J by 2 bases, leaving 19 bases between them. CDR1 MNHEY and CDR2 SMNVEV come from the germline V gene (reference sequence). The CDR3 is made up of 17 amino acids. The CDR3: CASSITKDRARNQPQHF. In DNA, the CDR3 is TGTGCCAGCAGTATTACAAAAGACAGAGCCCGCAATCAGCCCCAGCATTTT.

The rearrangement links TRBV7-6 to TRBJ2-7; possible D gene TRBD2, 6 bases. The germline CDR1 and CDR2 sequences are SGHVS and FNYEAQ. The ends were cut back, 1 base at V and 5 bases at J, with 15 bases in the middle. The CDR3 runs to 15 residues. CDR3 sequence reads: CASSLGRDPQHEQYF. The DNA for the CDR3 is TGTGCCAGCAGCTTAGGGAGGGACCCCCAACACGAGCAGTACTTC.

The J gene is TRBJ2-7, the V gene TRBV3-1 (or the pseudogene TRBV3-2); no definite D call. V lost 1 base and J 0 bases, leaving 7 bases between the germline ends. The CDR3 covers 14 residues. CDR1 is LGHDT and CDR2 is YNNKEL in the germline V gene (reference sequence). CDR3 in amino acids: CASSQGRSSYEQYF. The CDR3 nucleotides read TGTGCCAGCAGCCAAGGGCGGAGCTCCTACGAGCAGTACTTC.

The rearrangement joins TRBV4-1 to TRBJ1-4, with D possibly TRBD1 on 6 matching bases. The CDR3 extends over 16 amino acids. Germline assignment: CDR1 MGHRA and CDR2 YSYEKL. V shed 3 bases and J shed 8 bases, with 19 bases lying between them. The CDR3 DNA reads TGCGCCAGCAGCCATCGGGGTCGGGGGGCACAGGAAAAACTGTTTTTT. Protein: CASSHRGRGAQEKLFF.

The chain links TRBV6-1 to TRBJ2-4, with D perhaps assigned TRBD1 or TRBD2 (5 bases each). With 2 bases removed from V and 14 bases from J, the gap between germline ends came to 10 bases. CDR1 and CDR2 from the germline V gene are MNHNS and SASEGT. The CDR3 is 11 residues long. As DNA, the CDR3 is TGTGCCAGCAGTGAACTGCAGGGAGAGTACTTC. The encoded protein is CASSELQGEYF.

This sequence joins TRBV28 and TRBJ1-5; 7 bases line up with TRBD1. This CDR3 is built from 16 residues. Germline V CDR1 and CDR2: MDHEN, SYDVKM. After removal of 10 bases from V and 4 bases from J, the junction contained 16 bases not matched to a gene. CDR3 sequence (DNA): TGTGCCATCACCTCCCGTGGAGGGGGCCCAAATCAGCCCCAGCATTTT. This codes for CAITSRGGGPNQPQHF.

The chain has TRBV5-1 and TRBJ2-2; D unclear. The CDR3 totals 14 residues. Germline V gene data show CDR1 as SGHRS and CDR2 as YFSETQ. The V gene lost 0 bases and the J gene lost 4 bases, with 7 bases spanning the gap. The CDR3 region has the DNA TGCGCCAGCAGCTTGGGGTGGGGCACCGGGGAGCTGTTTTTT. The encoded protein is CASSLGWGTGELFF.

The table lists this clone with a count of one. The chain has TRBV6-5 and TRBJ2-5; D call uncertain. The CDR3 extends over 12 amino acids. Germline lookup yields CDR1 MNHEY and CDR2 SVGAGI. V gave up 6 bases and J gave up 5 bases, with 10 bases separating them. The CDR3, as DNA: TGTGCCAGCAGCGTAGGTGGGGAGACCCAGTACTTC. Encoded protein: CASSVGGETQYF.

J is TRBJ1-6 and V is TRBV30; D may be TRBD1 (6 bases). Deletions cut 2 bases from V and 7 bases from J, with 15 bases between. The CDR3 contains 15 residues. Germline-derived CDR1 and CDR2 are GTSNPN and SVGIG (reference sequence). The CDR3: CAWSQTGTKNSPLHF. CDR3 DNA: TGTGCCTGGAGTCAAACCGGGACAAAGAATTCACCCCTCCACTTT.

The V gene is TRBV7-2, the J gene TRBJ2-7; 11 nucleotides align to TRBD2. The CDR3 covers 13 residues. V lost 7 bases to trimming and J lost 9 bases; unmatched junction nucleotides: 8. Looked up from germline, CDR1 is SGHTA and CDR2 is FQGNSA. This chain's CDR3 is CASKKLAGERQYF. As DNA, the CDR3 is TGTGCCAGCAAAAAACTAGCGGGAGAGAGGCAGTACTTC.

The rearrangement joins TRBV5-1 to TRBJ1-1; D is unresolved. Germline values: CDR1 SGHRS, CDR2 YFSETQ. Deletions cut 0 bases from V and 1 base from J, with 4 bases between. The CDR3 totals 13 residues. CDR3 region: CASSLVRNTEAFF. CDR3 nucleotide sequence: TGCGCCAGCAGCTTGGTAAGGAACACTGAAGCTTTCTTT.